These T cell receptor beta chains were read from a single sample in a study of T cells in Graves' hyperthyroidism and ophthalmopathy. In TCRdb, the multiplex PCR reads were re-called with MiXCR into one record per CDR3 protein. Among 30,000 to 35,000 distinct CDR3 sequences listed, 52% were seen once. Sequencing was carried out using blood. Receptors originate from a middle-aged woman with Graves' ophthalmopathy. Both conserved end residues are part of each CDR3. A D gene is named only where the DNA matches it firmly. The listing skips clone size in some rows; elsewhere it reads once, few, many or a size class.

d_call cdr3_length j_call v_call clone_size cdr3_aa cdr3_nt
- 13 TRBJ1-2 TRBV11-2 many CASSLGGTSGYTF TGTGCCAGCAGCCTAGGGGGGACCTCTGGCTACACCTTC
- 16 TRBJ2-1 TRBV7-7 many CASSSLRTVGDNEQFF TGTGCCAGCAGCTCCCTCCGGACAGTGGGGGACAATGAGCAGTTCTTC
TRBD1 17 TRBJ2-4 TRBV20-1 - CSARAIGQGARKSVQYF TGCAGTGCTAGAGCGATAGGACAGGGGGCGCGGAAAAGCGTTCAGTACTTC
- 14 TRBJ2-7 TRBV24-1 - CASSYSNRVYEQYF TGTGCCAGCAGTTACTCGAACAGGGTCTACGAGCAGTACTTC
TRBD2 14 TRBJ2-3 TRBV18 - CASSLAGGADTQYF TGTGCCAGCTCCCTAGCGGGAGGGGCAGATACGCAGTATTTT
- 13 TRBJ1-1 TRBV20-1 - CSARGGQNTEAFF TGCAGTGCTAGAGGGGGACAGAACACTGAAGCTTTCTTT
- 12 TRBJ1-5 TRBV7-9 medium-sized CASREENQPQHF TGTGCCAGCAGGGAGGAAAATCAGCCCCAGCATTTT
- 14 TRBJ2-3 TRBV27 many CASSLSSVRDTQYF TGTGCCAGCAGTTTATCGAGTGTTAGAGATACGCAGTATTTT
- 14 TRBJ2-7 TRBV29-1 - CSVEARYRAYEQYF TGCAGCGTTGAGGCCCGATACAGGGCCTACGAGCAGTACTTC
TRBD1 12 TRBJ2-1 TRBV29-1 - CSVTGANYEQFF TGCAGCGTTACAGGGGCTAACTATGAGCAGTTCTTC
TRBD1 16 TRBJ2-1 TRBV19 many CASSTRTGGSYNEQFF TGTGCCAGTAGTACCAGGACAGGGGGTAGCTACAATGAGCAGTTCTTC
TRBD1 13 TRBJ2-7 TRBV2 few CASRDGQGYEQYF TGTGCCAGCAGAGATGGACAGGGCTACGAGCAGTACTTC
- 17 TRBJ2-5 TRBV15 - CATSSLAQGSLQETQYF TGTGCCACCAGCAGCCTAGCACAGGGCAGCCTCCAAGAGACCCAGTACTTC
- 14 TRBJ1-5 TRBV5-5 many CASSAGISNQPQHF TGTGCCAGCAGCGCCGGGATTAGCAATCAGCCCCAGCATTTT
- 13 TRBJ2-1 TRBV5-5 many CASSLRGLNEQFF TGTGCCAGCAGCTTGCGGGGACTCAATGAGCAGTTCTTC
- 13 TRBJ2-3 TRBV10-3 - CAISRVFGDTQYF TGTGCCATCAGCAGGGTTTTTGGAGATACGCAGTATTTT
- 11 TRBJ1-4 TRBV28 many CASRSNEKLFF TGTGCCAGCAGGAGTAATGAAAAACTGTTTTTT
TRBD2 14 TRBJ2-1 TRBV9 many CASSPSGSGVEQFF TGTGCCAGCAGCCCTAGCGGGAGTGGCGTTGAGCAGTTCTTC